The clone carrying this TCR beta chain was recorded at least ten times. As for treatment: PENTA 11 planned treatment interruption arm or continuous ART arm. This specimen belongs to a study of HIV-infected children after antiretroviral therapy interruption. Study details: Children were on planned treatment interruption or continuous treatment. In continuous treatment, analyzed samples were from weeks 0, 48 and 150.

The CDR3 contains 12 residues. The V and J ends lost 8 bases and 2 bases respectively, with 9 bases between them. The V gene's germline CDR1 is LNHDA and CDR2 SQIVND (reference sequence). A 3' RACE protocol on RNA, with unique molecular identifiers, produced the TCR library. TCRdb itself ran the 3' RACE reads through MiXCR, one entry per CDR3 protein. The sample has about 37,000 distinct CDR3 sequences, more than 6.5% seen once. The sample consisted of CD45RA+ CD4+ T cells from PBMCs, pooled from several time points, taken from a donor given antiretroviral therapy, either interrupted or continuous. Subset reported: naive CD4+ CD45RA+ CD45RO- T cells. The chain couples TRBV19 to TRBJ1-2; a weak D match, TRBD1 (6 bases). This clonotype originated in a pool of human donors with HIV. The CDR3 DNA sequence: TGTGCCAGTCGTCAGGGGAACTATGGCTACACCTTC. It codes for CASRQGNYGYTF.